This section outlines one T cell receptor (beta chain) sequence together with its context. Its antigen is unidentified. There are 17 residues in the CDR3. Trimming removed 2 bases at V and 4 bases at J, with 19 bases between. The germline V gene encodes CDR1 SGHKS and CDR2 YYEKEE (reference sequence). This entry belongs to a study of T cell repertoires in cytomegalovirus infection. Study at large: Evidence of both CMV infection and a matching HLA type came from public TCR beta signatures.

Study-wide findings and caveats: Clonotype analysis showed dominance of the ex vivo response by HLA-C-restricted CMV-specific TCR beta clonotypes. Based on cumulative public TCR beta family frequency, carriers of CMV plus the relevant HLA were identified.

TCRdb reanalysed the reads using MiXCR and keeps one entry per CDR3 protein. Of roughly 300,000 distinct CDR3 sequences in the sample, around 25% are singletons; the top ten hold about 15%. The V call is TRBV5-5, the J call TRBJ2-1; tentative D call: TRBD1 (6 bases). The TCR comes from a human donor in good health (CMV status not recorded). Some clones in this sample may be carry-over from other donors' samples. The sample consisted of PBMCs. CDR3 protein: CASSFLQGISLYNEQFF. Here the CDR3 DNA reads TGTGCCAGCAGCTTCTTGCAGGGGATCTCCCTTTACAATGAGCAGTTCTTC.